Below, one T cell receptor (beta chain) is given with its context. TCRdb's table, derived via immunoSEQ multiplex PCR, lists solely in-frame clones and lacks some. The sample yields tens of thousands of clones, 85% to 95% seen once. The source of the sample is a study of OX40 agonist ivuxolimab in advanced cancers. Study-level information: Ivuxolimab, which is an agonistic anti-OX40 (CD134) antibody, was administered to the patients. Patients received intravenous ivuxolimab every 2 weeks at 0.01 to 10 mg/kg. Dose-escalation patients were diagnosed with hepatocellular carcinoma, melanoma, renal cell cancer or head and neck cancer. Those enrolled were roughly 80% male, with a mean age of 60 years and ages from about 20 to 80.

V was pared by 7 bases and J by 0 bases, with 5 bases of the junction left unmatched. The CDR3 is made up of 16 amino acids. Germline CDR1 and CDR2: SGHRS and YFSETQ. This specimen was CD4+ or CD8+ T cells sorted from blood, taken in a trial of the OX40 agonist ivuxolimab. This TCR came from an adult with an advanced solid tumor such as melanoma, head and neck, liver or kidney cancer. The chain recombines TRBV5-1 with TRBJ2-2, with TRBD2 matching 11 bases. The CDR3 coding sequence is TGCGCCAGCGGTACTAGCGGGAGCCCGAACACCGGGGAGCTGTTTTTT. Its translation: CASGTSGSPNTGELFF.